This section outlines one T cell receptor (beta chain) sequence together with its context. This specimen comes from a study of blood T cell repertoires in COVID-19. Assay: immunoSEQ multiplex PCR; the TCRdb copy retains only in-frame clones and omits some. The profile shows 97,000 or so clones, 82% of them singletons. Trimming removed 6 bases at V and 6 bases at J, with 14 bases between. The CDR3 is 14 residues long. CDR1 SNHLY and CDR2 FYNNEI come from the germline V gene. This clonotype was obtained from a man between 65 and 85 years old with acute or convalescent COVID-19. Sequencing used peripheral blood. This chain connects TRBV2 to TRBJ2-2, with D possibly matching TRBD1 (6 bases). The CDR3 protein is CASRGYRDPGELFF. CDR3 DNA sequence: TGTGCCAGCAGGGGATACAGGGACCCCGGGGAGCTGTTTTTT. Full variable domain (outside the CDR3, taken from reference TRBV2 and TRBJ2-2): EPEVTQTPSHQVTQMGQEVILRCVPISNHLYFYWYRQILGQKVEFLVSFYNNEISEKSEIFDDQFSVERPDGSNFTLKIRSTKLEDSAMYFCASRGYRDPGELFFGEGSRLTVL.